A single sample gave rise to the 19 T cell receptor beta chains below, sequenced in a study of response to subunit inactivated influenza vaccine. TCRdb analysed the RT-PCR reads with MiXCR anew, one entry per CDR3 protein. The sample has around 530,000 distinct CDR3 sequences; approximately 12% are singletons. The sequencing here drew on PBMCs from blood, taken on the day of vaccination. These TCRs come from a man between 50 and 59 years old who received an inactivated influenza vaccine.

This clonotype showed up just a few times. The J gene is TRBJ2-1, the V gene TRBV4-3; a possible D gene is TRBD2 (5 bases). The CDR3 extends over 18 amino acids. The germline gives CDR1 LGHNA, CDR2 YSLEER. Trimming shortened V by 2 bases and J by 0 bases, and 17 bases separated the two germline ends. For the CDR3, the DNA is TGCGCCAGCAGCCAAAAAGGAGCCGGGAAGAGCTCCTACAATGAGCAGTTCTTC. Amino acid sequence: CASSQKGAGKSSYNEQFF.

This clonotype was seen just once. The chain employs TRBV9 and TRBJ2-3; D is undetermined. This CDR3 has 14 amino acids. V was pared by 0 bases and J by 3 bases, with 8 bases between. Germline CDR1 SGDLS, CDR2 YYNGEE. The DNA of the CDR3 is TGTGCCAGCAGCGTAGCTTTTTTGACAGATACGCAGTATTTT. As protein: CASSVAFLTDTQYF.

Details on this clonotype: This clone may be a read error of a much larger clone one base away. The chain carries TRBV27 and TRBJ2-1, with 9 nucleotides matching TRBD2. The germline gives CDR1 MNHEY, CDR2 SMNVEV (reference sequence). Trimming at V came to 10 bases and at J to 3 bases, leaving 19 bases not matched to a gene. The CDR3 has 18 amino acids. This CDR3 reads CAIRGLGTSFKDYNEQFF. DNA for the CDR3: TGTGCCATCAGGGGACTCGGGACTAGCTTTAAGGACTACAATGAGCAGTTCTTC.

The rearrangement joins TRBV10-3 to TRBJ2-5; 7 bases map to TRBD1. The CDR3 has 13 residues. CDR1 is ENHRY, CDR2 SYGVKD, per germline. V was clipped by 9 bases and J by 4 bases; unmatched bases: 8. CDR3 DNA: TGTGCCATTCCAACAGGGGAAGGAGAGACCCAGTACTTC. It specifies CAIPTGEGETQYF.

This clonotype was detected ten times or more. This chain joins TRBV29-1 and TRBJ1-4; a possible D gene is TRBD1 (5 bases). Germline CDR1 and CDR2: SQVTM and ANQGSEA. The CDR3 is made up of 13 amino acids. Trimming stripped 7 bases from V and 1 base from J, with 10 bases between. CDR3 amino acids: CSAYRRTNEKLFF. For the CDR3, the DNA is TGCAGCGCCTACAGGAGAACTAATGAAAAACTGTTTTTT.

This clonotype showed up just a few times. V gene TRBV14 combines with J gene TRBJ2-5; 7 bases match TRBD2. V lost 3 bases to trimming and J lost 3 bases; unmatched junction nucleotides: 7. CDR1 and CDR2 from the germline V gene are SGHDN and FVKESK. The CDR3 contains 15 residues. CDR3 protein: CASSHILAGKETQYF. The DNA of the CDR3 is TGTGCCAGCAGCCACATATTAGCGGGTAAAGAGACCCAGTACTTC.

The genes are TRBV20-1 and TRBJ2-1, with 11 bases that match TRBD2. The CDR3 runs to 15 residues. CDR1 DFQATT and CDR2 SNEGSKA come from the germline V gene (reference sequence). The trim removed 2 bases at V and 4 bases at J, leaving 4 bases unmatched. CDR3 nucleotides: TGCAGTGCTAGATCCGGGACTAGCGGTTACAATGAGCAGTTCTTC. Translation gives CSARSGTSGYNEQFF.

This clonotype was recorded many times. V and J are TRBV7-8 and TRBJ2-1; tentatively, D is TRBD2 (6 bases). Germline CDR1 and CDR2: SGHVS and FQNEAQ. V was trimmed by 5 bases and J by 1 base, leaving 9 bases between them. The CDR3 is 14 residues long. CDR3 residues: CASSGGLSYNEQFF. The CDR3 DNA is TGTGCCAGCAGCGGGGGACTGTCCTACAATGAGCAGTTCTTC.

This clonotype was detected only a few times. The V gene is TRBV27, the J gene TRBJ2-2; D is uncertain. V gave up 5 bases and J gave up 2 bases, with 6 bases separating them. The CDR3 covers 13 residues. Germline CDR1 reads MNHEY; CDR2 reads SMNVEV (reference sequence). This CDR3 is CASSQINTGELFF. DNA for the CDR3: TGTGCCAGCAGTCAGATAAACACCGGGGAGCTGTTTTTT.

There are many counts of this clonotype. An end of the junction differs from the germline gene, which may be a read error. V is TRBV29-1 and J is TRBJ2-7; 7 nucleotides line up with TRBD1. The CDR3 totals 15 residues. Per the germline V gene, CDR1 is SQVTM and CDR2 is ANQGSEA. The CDR3: CSVEDHRGHSSEQYF. CDR3 nucleotide sequence: TGCAGCGTTGAAGATCATAGGGGGCATTCCTCCGAGCAGTACTTC.

In its sample, this clonotype was seen a few times. The chain joins TRBV20-1 to TRBJ2-7; TRBD2 matches 9 bases. This CDR3 is 12 amino acids long. Germline CDR1 reads DFQATT; CDR2 reads SNEGSKA (reference sequence). J was trimmed by 12 bases and V by 7 bases; bases with no gene match: 13. CDR3: CSGGTSGRQGYF. For the CDR3, the DNA is TGCAGTGGGGGCACGAGCGGGAGGCAGGGGTACTTC.

There are many counts of this clonotype. V and J are TRBV12-3 or TRBV12-4 and TRBJ1-5, with a tentative D call TRBD1 (6 bases). Trimming shortened V by 3 bases and J by 4 bases, and 13 bases separated the two germline ends. The CDR3 is 15 residues long. As DNA, the CDR3 is TGTGCCAGCAGTTTCTCGGCAGGGGCGAATCAGCCCCAGCATTTT. Translating it yields CASSFSAGANQPQHF.

The genes are TRBV7-3 and TRBJ2-3; D may be TRBD2 (6 bases). V was trimmed by 1 base and J by 0 bases, leaving 8 bases between them. This CDR3 spans 15 amino acids. Germline V CDR1 and CDR2: SGHTA, FQGTGA. CDR3 sequence (DNA): TGTGCCAGCAGCTTAATGGCGGGAAGCACAGATACGCAGTATTTT. Its protein product is CASSLMAGSTDTQYF.

As regards this clonotype: One end of the junction fails to match germline, which may point to a read error. CDR3 sequence (DNA): TGTACCATCAGCATCTCTCAGACGGGGAATTGGCTAAATGAGCAGTTCTTC. Encoded protein: CTISISQTGNWLNEQFF. This chain joins TRBV10-3 and TRBJ2-1; D perhaps matches TRBD2 (5 bases). Germline CDR1 and CDR2: ENHRY and SYGVKD. The CDR3 contains 17 residues.

The table lists this clonotype with many counts. The chain joins TRBV20-1 to TRBJ2-3; 10 bases line up with TRBD1. With V trimmed by 6 bases and J by 3 bases, 18 bases remained unmatched. From germline, CDR1 is DFQATT and CDR2 SNEGSKA (reference sequence). CDR3 length: 18 residues. Here the CDR3 reads CSAPAGQGRFGSTDTQYF. The CDR3 nucleotides read TGCAGTGCGCCCGCGGGACAGGGGCGTTTTGGAAGTACAGATACGCAGTATTTT.

This rearrangement joins TRBV3-1 to TRBJ2-1; D might be TRBD2 (6 bases). The V gene's germline CDR1 is LGHDT and CDR2 YNNKEL (reference sequence). Trimming took 0 bases from V and 9 from J, leaving 9 bases between them. CDR3 length: 13 residues. The CDR3 reads CASSQDPGGEQFF. In DNA form, the CDR3 reads TGTGCCAGCAGCCAAGACCCCGGGGGTGAGCAGTTCTTC.

The chain couples TRBV12-3 or TRBV12-4 to TRBJ1-1; D perhaps matches TRBD1 (5 bases). V was pared by 5 bases and J by 3 bases, with 7 bases between. The CDR3 spans 12 residues. The CDR3: CASSMGDTEAFF. In DNA form, the CDR3 reads TGTGCCAGCAGTATGGGGGACACTGAAGCTTTCTTT.

This clonotype has only a few counts. CDR3 in amino acids: CATSIGTGELFF. The CDR3 DNA is TGTGCCACCAGTATCGGGACCGGGGAGCTGTTTTTT. The chain is built from TRBV24-1 and TRBJ2-2; D is unclear. CDR1 is KGHDR and CDR2 is SFDVKD in the germline V gene. The V gene lost 6 bases and the J gene lost 5 bases, with 6 bases spanning the gap. The CDR3 length is 12 residues.

There are a few counts of this clonotype. This rearrangement joins TRBV5-1 to TRBJ1-5, with 8 bases aligning to TRBD1. Germline CDR1 is SGHRS and CDR2 is YFSETQ. This CDR3 is 15 amino acids long. V dropped 3 bases and J dropped 4; count of bases not matched to a gene: 6. CDR3 bases: TGCGCCAGCAGCTCGACAGGGGAGGGAAATCAGCCCCAGCATTTT. This translates into CASSSTGEGNQPQHF.